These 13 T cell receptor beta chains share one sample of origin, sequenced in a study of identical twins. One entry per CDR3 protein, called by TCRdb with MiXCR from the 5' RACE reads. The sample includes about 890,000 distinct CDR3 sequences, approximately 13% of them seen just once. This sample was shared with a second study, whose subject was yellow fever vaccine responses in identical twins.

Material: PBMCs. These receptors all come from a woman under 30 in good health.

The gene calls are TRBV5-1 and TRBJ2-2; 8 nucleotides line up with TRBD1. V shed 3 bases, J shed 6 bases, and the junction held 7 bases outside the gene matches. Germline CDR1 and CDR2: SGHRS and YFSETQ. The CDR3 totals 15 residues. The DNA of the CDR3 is TGCGCCAGCAGCTCTCAGGGGGCGCATTCCGGGGAGCTGTTTTTT. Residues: CASSSQGAHSGELFF.

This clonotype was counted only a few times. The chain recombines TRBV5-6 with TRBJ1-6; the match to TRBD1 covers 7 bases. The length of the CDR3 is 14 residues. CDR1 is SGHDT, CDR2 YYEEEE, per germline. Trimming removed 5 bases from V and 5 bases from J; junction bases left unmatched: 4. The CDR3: CASRRDRDNSPLHF. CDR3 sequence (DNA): TGTGCCAGCAGGCGGGACAGAGATAATTCACCCCTCCACTTT.

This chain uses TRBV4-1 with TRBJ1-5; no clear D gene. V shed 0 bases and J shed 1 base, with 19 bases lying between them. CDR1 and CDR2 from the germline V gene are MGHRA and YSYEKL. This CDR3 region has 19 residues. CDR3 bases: TGCGCCAGCAGCCAAGATATGGATCACGGGATTACGAGCAATCAGCCCCAGCATTTT. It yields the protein CASSQDMDHGITSNQPQHF.

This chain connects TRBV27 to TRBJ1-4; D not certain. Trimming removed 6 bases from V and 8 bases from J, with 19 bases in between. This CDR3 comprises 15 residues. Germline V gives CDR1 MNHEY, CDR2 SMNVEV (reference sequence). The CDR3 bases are TGTGCCAGCAGGAGGGCCCAGACGGCGGGCGAAAAACTGTTTTTT. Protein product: CASRRAQTAGEKLFF.

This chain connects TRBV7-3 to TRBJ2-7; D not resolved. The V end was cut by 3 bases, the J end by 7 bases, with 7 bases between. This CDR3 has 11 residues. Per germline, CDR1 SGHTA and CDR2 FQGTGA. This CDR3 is CASSFTREQYF. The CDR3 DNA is TGTGCCAGCAGCTTTACGAGGGAGCAGTACTTC.

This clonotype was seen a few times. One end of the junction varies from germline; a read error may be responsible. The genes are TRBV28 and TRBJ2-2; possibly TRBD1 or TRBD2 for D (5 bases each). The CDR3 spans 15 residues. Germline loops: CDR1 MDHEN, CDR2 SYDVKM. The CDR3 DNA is TGTGTCAGCAGCCGTCCCGGGACCTCAAGAGGGGAGCTGTTTTTT. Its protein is CVSSRPGTSRGELFF. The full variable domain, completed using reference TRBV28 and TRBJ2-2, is DVKVTQSSRYLVKRTGEKVFLECVQDMDHENMFWYRQDPGLGLRLIYFSYDVKMKEKGDIPEGYSVSREKKERFSLILESASTNQTSMYLCVSSRPGTSRGELFFGEGSRLTVL.

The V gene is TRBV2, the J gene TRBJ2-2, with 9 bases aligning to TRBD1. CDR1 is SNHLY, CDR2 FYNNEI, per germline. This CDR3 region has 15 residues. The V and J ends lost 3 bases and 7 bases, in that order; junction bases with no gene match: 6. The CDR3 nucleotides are TGTGCCAGCAGTGATACAGGGGGCGAGGTCGGGGAGCTGTTTTTT. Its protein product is CASSDTGGEVGELFF.

The CDR3 bases are TGCAGTGCTACGGGACAGCAAAGGGCGTACGAGCAGTACTTC. This translates into CSATGQQRAYEQYF. This chain connects TRBV20-1 to TRBJ2-7, with TRBD1 matching 7 bases. After removal of 4 bases from V and 4 bases from J, the junction contained 10 bases not matched to a gene. This CDR3 is built from 14 residues. Germline lookup yields CDR1 DFQATT and CDR2 SNEGSKA (reference sequence).

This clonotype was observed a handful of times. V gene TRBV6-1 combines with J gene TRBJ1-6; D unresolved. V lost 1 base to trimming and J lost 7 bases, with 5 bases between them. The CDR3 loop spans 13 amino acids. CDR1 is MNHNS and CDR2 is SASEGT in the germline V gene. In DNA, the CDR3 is TGTGCCAGCAGTGAAGTACGCAATTCACCCCTCCACTTT. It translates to CASSEVRNSPLHF.

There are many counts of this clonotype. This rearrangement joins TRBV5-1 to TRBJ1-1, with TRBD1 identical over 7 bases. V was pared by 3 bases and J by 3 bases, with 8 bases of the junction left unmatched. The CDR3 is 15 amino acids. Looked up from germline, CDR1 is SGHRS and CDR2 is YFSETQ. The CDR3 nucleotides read TGCGCCAGCAGCTGGACGTGGCAGGGGGACACTGAAGCTTTCTTT. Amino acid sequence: CASSWTWQGDTEAFF.

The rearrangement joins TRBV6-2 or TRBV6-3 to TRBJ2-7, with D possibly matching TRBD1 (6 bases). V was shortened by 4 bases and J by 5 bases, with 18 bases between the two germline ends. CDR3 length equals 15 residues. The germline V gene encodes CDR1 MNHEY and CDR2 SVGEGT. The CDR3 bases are TGTGCCAGCAGTTTGTTGGGGGTCAGGGGTAACGAGCAGTACGTC. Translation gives CASSLLGVRGNEQYV.

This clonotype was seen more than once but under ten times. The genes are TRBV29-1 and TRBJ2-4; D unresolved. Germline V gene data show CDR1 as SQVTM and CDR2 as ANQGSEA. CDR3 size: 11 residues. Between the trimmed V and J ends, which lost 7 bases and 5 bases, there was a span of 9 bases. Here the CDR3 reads CSGTRENIQYF. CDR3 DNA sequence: TGCAGCGGGACCCGCGAAAACATTCAGTACTTC.

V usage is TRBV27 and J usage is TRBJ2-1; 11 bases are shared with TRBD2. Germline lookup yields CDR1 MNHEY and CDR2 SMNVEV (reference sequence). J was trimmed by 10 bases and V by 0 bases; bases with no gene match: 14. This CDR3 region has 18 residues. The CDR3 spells CASSLSVGLAGGLGEQFF. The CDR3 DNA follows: TGTGCCAGCAGTTTATCGGTGGGATTAGCGGGGGGGCTTGGAGAGCAGTTCTTC.